A single sample gave rise to the 14 T cell receptor beta chains below, sequenced in a study of T-cell reconstitution after alpha-beta-depleted transplantation in children. The TCRbeta library was prepared with unique molecular identifiers. Each CDR3 protein gets one entry after TCRdb re-called the PCR reads with MiXCR. This table has some 15,000 distinct CDR3 sequences, about 5% appearing once. The sequences come from PBMCs, collected before TCRalphabeta/CD19-depleted stem cell transplant. The receptors were gathered from a boy aged 10-17 years with acute lymphoblastic leukemia, due to receive a stem cell transplant.

In this sample, this clonotype turned up many times. The J gene is TRBJ1-2, the V gene TRBV19, with TRBD1 identical over 7 bases. CDR1 is LNHDA and CDR2 is SQIVND in the germline V gene (reference sequence). The ends lost 6 bases at V and 4 bases at J; junction bases unmatched: 11. The CDR3 loop spans 15 amino acids. For the CDR3, the DNA is TGTGCCAGTAGGCGTCCCGGGACAGTAATCTATGGCTACACCTTC. Translated, it gives CASRRPGTVIYGYTF.

This clonotype was detected many times. J is TRBJ1-3 and V is TRBV12-5, with 7 positions matching TRBD1. The CDR3 length is 14 residues. Losses at the gene ends were 6 bases for V and 2 bases for J; bases not matched to a gene: 4. Germline values: CDR1 LGHNT, CDR2 FRNRAP. This chain's CDR3 is CASGPDRAGNTIYF. DNA for the CDR3: TGTGCTAGTGGCCCTGACAGGGCTGGAAACACCATATATTTT.

This clonotype appeared many times. This sequence joins TRBV5-5 and TRBJ1-2; no clear D gene. The V end was cut by 1 base, the J end by 5 bases, with 12 bases between. CDR1 is SGHKS and CDR2 is YYEKEE in the germline V gene (reference sequence). This CDR3 has 14 residues. This CDR3 reads CASSLISGLYGYTF. The CDR3 coding sequence is TGTGCCAGCAGCTTGATCTCAGGATTATATGGCTACACCTTC.

This clonotype showed up many times. The chain has TRBV20-1 and TRBJ2-3, with TRBD1 as a possible D gene (6 bases). The germline V gene has CDR1 DFQATT and CDR2 SNEGSKA (reference sequence). This CDR3 has 17 residues. Deletions cut 4 bases from V and 4 bases from J, with 24 bases between. The CDR3 protein is CSANGHYRERSADTQYF. The CDR3 bases are TGCAGTGCTAACGGACATTACAGGGAACGAAGCGCAGATACGCAGTATTTT.

In this sample, this clonotype turned up many times. The chain is built from TRBV5-8 and TRBJ2-5, with a weak D call TRBD1 (5 bases). The germline V gene has CDR1 SGHTS and CDR2 YDEGEE. This CDR3 contains 11 residues. V lost 5 bases and J 5 bases, leaving 7 bases between the germline ends. CDR3 nucleotide sequence: TGTGCCAGCAGAGCAGGGGAGACCCAGTACTTC. It yields the protein CASRAGETQYF.

This clonotype turned up a few times. This chain uses TRBV6-5 with TRBJ2-7, with D possibly matching TRBD2 (5 bases). Germline assignment: CDR1 MNHEY and CDR2 SVGAGI. The V end was cut by 2 bases, the J end by 4 bases, with 9 bases between. The CDR3 runs to 13 residues. The CDR3 DNA follows: TGTGCCAGCAGTTACCGGGCGGGTTACGAGCAGTACTTC. Translation: CASSYRAGYEQYF.

The table lists this clonotype with many counts. The rearrangement links TRBV9 to TRBJ1-4; the D is unclear. The CDR3 contains 17 residues. Germline V gene lookup returns CDR1 SGDLS and CDR2 YYNGEE. Trimming pared 2 bases from V and 0 bases from J, leaving 14 bases between. CDR3 sequence (DNA): TGTGCCAGCAGCGTTTTTGCCTCTCCTGCAACTAATGAAAAACTGTTTTTT. Translation: CASSVFASPATNEKLFF.

At least ten counts were recorded for this clonotype. V is TRBV28 and J is TRBJ2-3; D possibly corresponds to TRBD2 (5 bases). Per germline, CDR1 MDHEN and CDR2 SYDVKM. The CDR3 loop spans 13 amino acids. V gave up 6 bases and J gave up 10 bases, with 17 bases separating them. Written as DNA, the CDR3 is TGTGCCAGCAGCCCGACACTAGGAGTAGCGCAGTATTTT. This gives the protein CASSPTLGVAQYF.

This clonotype was recorded at least ten times. The V gene is TRBV5-1, the J gene TRBJ2-1; TRBD2 aligns across 7 bases. The CDR3 has 17 amino acids. From germline, CDR1 is SGHRS and CDR2 YFSETQ. Trimming at V came to 0 bases and at J to 0 bases, leaving 6 bases not matched to a gene. The CDR3 is CASSLGQRESSYNEQFF. The CDR3 coding sequence is TGCGCCAGCAGCTTGGGCCAGCGGGAAAGCTCCTACAATGAGCAGTTCTTC.

This clonotype is judged medium-sized. The J gene is TRBJ1-1, the V gene TRBV4-1; unclear D gene. This CDR3 is 12 amino acids long. V lost 3 bases and J 4 bases, leaving 6 bases between the germline ends. CDR1 is MGHRA and CDR2 is YSYEKL in the germline V gene. The DNA for the CDR3 is TGCGCCAGCAGCCACCACAGCACTGAAGCTTTCTTT. Translating it yields CASSHHSTEAFF.

This clonotype is medium-sized by share. This chain connects TRBV10-3 to TRBJ2-3; D gene uncertain. V lost 4 bases and J lost 4, with 6 bases in between. CDR1 is ENHRY, CDR2 SYGVKD, per germline. This CDR3 is 12 amino acids long. The CDR3 sequence is CAISGLADTQYF. In DNA form, the CDR3 reads TGTGCCATCAGTGGCTTGGCAGATACGCAGTATTTT.

This clonotype was counted at least ten times. V is TRBV10-2 and J is TRBJ2-3, with 8 nucleotides matching TRBD2. J lost 4 bases, V lost 6 bases, and 9 bases had no gene match. The CDR3 loop spans 15 amino acids. The germline gives CDR1 WSHSY, CDR2 SAAADI. The CDR3 DNA sequence: TGCGCCAGCAGCCCGATTAGCGGGAACGCAGATACGCAGTATTTT. Protein: CASSPISGNADTQYF.

This clonotype was recorded many times. The rearrangement uses TRBV6-2 or TRBV6-3 and TRBJ2-5, with a weak D call TRBD2 (5 bases). CDR1 is MNHEY and CDR2 is SVGEGT in the germline V gene. The length of the CDR3 is 12 residues. Trimming took 4 bases from V and 5 from J, leaving 8 bases between them. CDR3 region: CASSSGVETQYF. The DNA of the CDR3 is TGTGCCAGCAGTTCCGGGGTGGAGACCCAGTACTTC.

This clonotype was observed at least ten times. This rearrangement joins TRBV19 to TRBJ2-1, with a weak D call TRBD2 (6 bases). This CDR3 has 15 amino acids. Germline values: CDR1 LNHDA, CDR2 SQIVND (reference sequence). V lost 5 bases and J 0 bases, leaving 11 bases between the germline ends. The CDR3 loop reads CASSPSASSYNEQFF. Here the CDR3 DNA reads TGTGCCAGTAGTCCTAGCGCGAGCTCCTACAATGAGCAGTTCTTC. The complete variable domain, with remaining parts taken from reference TRBV19 and TRBJ2-1, reads DGGITQSPKYLFRKEGQNVTLSCEQNLNHDAMYWYRQDPGQGLRLIYYSQIVNDFQKGDIAEGYSVSREKKESFPLTVTSAQKNPTAFYLCASSPSASSYNEQFFGPGTRLTVL.